This paragraph covers one T cell receptor (beta chain) sequence. Some clones are missing from TCRdb's copy, which holds only in-frame ones; the method was immunoSEQ multiplex PCR. The sample holds roughly 220,000 clones, approximately 82% seen once. Looked up from germline, CDR1 is LGHDT and CDR2 is YNNKEL (reference sequence). The CDR3 covers 13 residues. V was trimmed by 3 bases and J by 7 bases, leaving 12 bases between them. The data are from a study of blood T cell repertoires in COVID-19. The overall study: Samples taken during acute and convalescent COVID-19 were collected in the United States, Italy and Spain. The cDNA or gDNA used as material had been derived from T cells, B-cell-depleted T cells, or PBMCs.

The sequence came from a woman in her forties who had recovered from COVID-19. V and J are TRBV3-1 (or the pseudogene TRBV3-2) and TRBJ1-2; D ambiguous. Sequencing was done on a sample of peripheral blood. As DNA, the CDR3 is TGTGCCAGCAGCCAGTCTTTATGGAGTGGCTACACCTTC. It encodes CASSQSLWSGYTF.